This TCR beta chain comes out of a study of early T cells in non-severe SARS-CoV-2 infection. Study summary: Unpaired chains resulted from sequencing bulk RNA of unsorted whole blood. Regarding the study as a whole: Matching against VDJdb likely underestimated virus-specific expansions, favoring anti-spike CD8.

In the library, individual cDNA molecules carried attached unique molecular identifiers. TCRdb passed the 5' RACE reads through MiXCR, listing each CDR3 protein once. Here the sample spans 77,000 or so distinct CDR3 sequences, approximately 15% being singletons. The sample holds many counts of this clonotype. Its antigen is still unknown. Sequencing used whole blood, obtained at baseline. The sequence was collected from an adult who was a healthcare worker with PCR-confirmed SARS-CoV-2 infection or an uninfected control (not recorded which).

CDR3 residues: CASSQEGLGSYNEQFF. In DNA, the CDR3 is TGTGCCAGCAGCCAAGAAGGTCTAGGCTCCTACAATGAGCAGTTCTTC. V and J are TRBV4-2 and TRBJ2-1; D is uncertain. This CDR3 contains 16 residues. Trimming removed 0 bases at V and 0 bases at J, with 9 bases between. In germline, CDR1 is LGHNA, CDR2 YNFKEQ.